These 13 T cell receptor beta chains were sequenced from one sample in a study of T cell repertoires in cytomegalovirus infection. TCRdb passed the reads through MiXCR, listing each CDR3 protein once. This repertoire shows approximately 250,000 distinct CDR3 sequences, roughly 9.1% found once; its top ten account for about 15%. The sample consisted of PBMCs. The receptors come from a human donor in good health (CMV status not recorded). Some clones in this sample may be carry-over from other donors' samples.

This clonotype was seen a handful of times. The V gene is TRBV7-2, the J gene TRBJ1-2, with D hard to call. In germline, CDR1 is SGHTA, CDR2 FQGNSA. V was clipped by 5 bases and J by 8 bases, with 18 bases between them. The length of the CDR3 is 14 residues. CDR3 sequence: CASSPSRASHGYTF. CDR3 bases: TGTGCCAGCAGCCCGTCGAGGGCCTCTCACGGCTACACCTTC.

At least ten counts were recorded for this clonotype. The V call is TRBV12-3 or TRBV12-4, the J call TRBJ1-1, with 7 bases lining up with TRBD1. This CDR3 contains 16 residues. After removal of 3 bases from V and 2 bases from J, the junction contained 9 bases not matched to a gene. The CDR3 here is CASSFRGGRGNTEAFF. The CDR3 DNA sequence: TGTGCCAGCAGTTTCAGGGGGGGACGGGGAAACACTGAAGCTTTCTTT.

The table lists this clonotype with many counts. V usage is TRBV7-2 and J usage is TRBJ2-7; D tentatively fits TRBD1 or TRBD2 (5 bases each). This CDR3 spans 15 amino acids. Trimming removed 1 base at V and 2 bases at J, with 12 bases between. In germline, CDR1 is SGHTA, CDR2 FQGNSA. This CDR3 reads CASSLGGPQTYEQYF. The CDR3 DNA sequence: TGTGCCAGCAGCTTAGGGGGACCGCAAACCTACGAGCAGTACTTC. Complete variable domain (other parts from reference TRBV7-2 and TRBJ2-7): GAGVSQSPSNKVTEKGKDVELRCDPISGHTALYWYRQSLGQGLEFLIYFQGNSAPDKSGLPSDRFSAERTGGSVSTLTIQRTQQEDSAVYLCASSLGGPQTYEQYFGPGTRLTVT.

This clonotype was seen only a few times. The chain couples TRBV7-9 to TRBJ2-7; D is undetermined. CDR1 is SEHNR and CDR2 is FQNEAQ in the germline V gene (reference sequence). The CDR3 totals 18 residues. V lost 2 bases and J lost 3, with 23 bases in between. The CDR3 nucleotides are TGTGCCAGCAGCTTACTTAAAGGGAACGGGCGTCCCTTCTACGAGCAGTACTTC. Its protein product is CASSLLKGNGRPFYEQYF.

This clonotype was observed at least ten times. CDR3 in DNA: TGTGCCAGCAGCTTAGTAGCGGGTACTTCCGGGCAGTACTTC. Amino acid sequence: CASSLVAGTSGQYF. This chain connects TRBV7-2 to TRBJ2-7; 7 bases are a match to TRBD2. Per germline, CDR1 SGHTA and CDR2 FQGNSA. This CDR3 is 14 amino acids long. Trimming cost V 1 base and J 9 bases; bases outside gene matches: 9.

In its sample, this clonotype was seen many times. The chain is built from TRBV9 and TRBJ2-1, with D unclear. Per the germline V gene, CDR1 is SGDLS and CDR2 is YYNGEE. This CDR3 is 14 amino acids long. Trimming removed 0 bases at V and 6 bases at J, with 10 bases between. As DNA, the CDR3 is TGTGCCAGCAGCGTAGGAGATCGAGGCAATGAGCAGTTCTTC. Protein product: CASSVGDRGNEQFF.

This clonotype was detected only a few times. The rearrangement uses TRBV20-1 and TRBJ1-1; possibly TRBD1 for D (5 bases). The germline V gene has CDR1 DFQATT and CDR2 SNEGSKA (reference sequence). Trimming took 6 bases from V and 3 from J, leaving 17 bases between them. This CDR3 has 14 residues. Here the CDR3 reads CSANSGARDTEAFF. In DNA form, the CDR3 reads TGCAGTGCAAATTCCGGGGCGCGGGACACTGAAGCTTTCTTT.

This clonotype was observed many times. The rearrangement uses TRBV20-1 and TRBJ2-2, with 10 bases lining up with TRBD1. CDR3 size: 16 residues. CDR1 and CDR2 (germline): DFQATT, SNEGSKA (reference sequence). J lost 5 bases, V lost 5 bases, and 11 bases had no gene match. The chain's CDR3 is CSAGTWDRGKTGELFF. The CDR3 nucleotides are TGCAGTGCTGGGACGTGGGACAGGGGAAAAACCGGGGAGCTGTTTTTT.

The chain links TRBV7-2 to TRBJ2-7, with 10 bases aligning to TRBD1. After removal of 5 bases from V and 6 bases from J, the junction contained 10 bases not matched to a gene. This CDR3 has 15 amino acids. The germline CDR1 and CDR2 sequences are SGHTA and FQGNSA. This chain's CDR3 is CASSPKTGGASEQYF. For the CDR3, the DNA is TGTGCCAGCAGCCCAAAGACAGGGGGCGCCAGCGAGCAGTACTTC.

At least ten counts were recorded for this clonotype. The chain employs TRBV11-2 and TRBJ2-7; 9 bases are shared with TRBD2. The germline CDR1 and CDR2 sequences are SGHAT and FQNNGV. This CDR3 is 17 amino acids long. V trimming: 5 bases; J trimming: 3 bases; junction bases outside the gene matches: 14. CDR3 protein: CASSPILTSGGGYEQYF. CDR3 coding DNA: TGTGCCAGCAGCCCGATTTTGACTAGCGGAGGGGGCTACGAGCAGTACTTC.

The table lists this clonotype with many counts. This chain connects TRBV7-2 to TRBJ1-2, with unresolved D. V shed 4 bases and J shed 1 base, with 13 bases lying between them. The CDR3 spans 15 residues. CDR1 is SGHTA, CDR2 FQGNSA, per germline. CDR3 protein: CASSSAVIYNYGYTF. The CDR3 bases are TGTGCCAGCAGCTCCGCTGTTATTTATAACTATGGCTACACCTTC.

This clonotype was found a few times. The chain carries TRBV28 and TRBJ1-1; TRBD1 matches at 7 bases. The CDR3 covers 12 residues. The V gene end was trimmed by 7 bases and the J gene end by 12 bases; junction bases not matched to a gene: 11. In germline, CDR1 is MDHEN, CDR2 SYDVKM. As DNA, the CDR3 is TGTGCCAGCACCAGTTCAGGGGGGACGACTTTCTTT. Its translation is CASTSSGGTTFF.

This clonotype was seen repeatedly, ten times or more. This sequence joins TRBV7-2 and TRBJ1-3; a possible D gene is TRBD1 (6 bases). The V end was cut by 2 bases, the J end by 1 base, with 24 bases between. The germline CDR1 and CDR2 sequences are SGHTA and FQGNSA. This CDR3 region has 20 residues. CDR3 amino acids: CASSLRPSTGFSSSGNTIYF. For the CDR3, the DNA is TGTGCCAGCAGCTTACGTCCATCGACAGGTTTCAGTTCGTCTGGAAACACCATATATTTT.